These 8 T cell receptor beta chains were all obtained from the same sample, sequenced in a study of control samples from healthy donors and cancer patients. Assay: immunoSEQ multiplex PCR; the TCRdb copy retains only in-frame clones and omits some. Of about 120,000 clones listed, 87% are singletons. The source material was blood. All receptors come from a young man in good health.

The chain links TRBV4-1 to TRBJ2-3; 11 positions agree with TRBD2. This CDR3 comprises 19 residues. Germline trimming cut 3 bases from V and 5 bases from J; bases unmatched to any gene: 16. From germline, CDR1 is MGHRA and CDR2 YSYEKL. CDR3 nucleotides: TGCGCCAGCAGCCATGGTCGCTTTCTTAGCGGGGGGGGCGGAGATACGCAGTATTTT. It is translated as CASSHGRFLSGGGGDTQYF.

The CDR3 here is CVSAAGGLQETQYF. CDR3 nucleotide sequence: TGTGTTTCGGCGGCGGGGGGGCTGCAAGAGACCCAGTACTTC. V usage is TRBV6-5 and J usage is TRBJ2-5, with 9 nucleotides matching TRBD2. This CDR3 is built from 14 residues. In germline, CDR1 is MNHEY, CDR2 SVGAGI.

The rearrangement joins TRBV5-1 to TRBJ1-4; D remains ambiguous. V was trimmed by 0 bases and J by 0 bases, leaving 15 bases between them. Germline V gene data show CDR1 as SGHRS and CDR2 as YFSETQ. This CDR3 is 18 amino acids long. CDR3 protein: CASSLGGYGFSTNEKLFF. For the CDR3, the DNA is TGCGCCAGCAGCTTGGGAGGGTATGGGTTTTCAACTAATGAAAAACTGTTTTTT.

The gene calls are TRBV4-1 and TRBJ1-5; D remains ambiguous. The CDR3 runs to 13 residues. Trimming shortened V by 3 bases and J by 3 bases, and 6 bases separated the two germline ends. Germline-derived CDR1 and CDR2 are MGHRA and YSYEKL. The CDR3 DNA sequence: TGCGCCAGCAGCCAGGCGAACAATCAGCCCCAGCATTTT. It codes for CASSQANNQPQHF.

This clone appeared a single time. The chain combines TRBV9 with TRBJ2-1; 8 bases fit TRBD1. Germline-derived CDR1 and CDR2 are SGDLS and YYNGEE. This CDR3 has 14 residues. Losses at the gene ends were 2 bases for V and 6 bases for J; bases not matched to a gene: 4. In nucleotides, the CDR3 is TGTGCCAGCAGCGTGTTAACAGGGGGCAATGAGCAGTTCTTC. Protein: CASSVLTGGNEQFF.

This rearrangement joins TRBV7-6 to TRBJ1-1; 8 bases match TRBD1. Germline V gene lookup returns CDR1 SGHVS and CDR2 FNYEAQ. J was trimmed by 3 bases and V by 2 bases; bases with no gene match: 11. The CDR3 length is 17 residues. The CDR3 DNA sequence: TGTGCCAGCAGCTTAACCGCAGGGGGCGGTAGTGACACTGAAGCTTTCTTT. This translates into CASSLTAGGGSDTEAFF.

The V gene is TRBV5-1, the J gene TRBJ1-1, with D maybe TRBD1 (5 bases). Germline V lookup: CDR1 SGHRS, CDR2 YFSETQ. V shed 0 bases and J shed 3 bases, with 15 bases lying between them. This CDR3 is built from 16 residues. This chain's CDR3 is CASSLAGQSGDTEAFF. In DNA, the CDR3 is TGCGCCAGCAGCTTGGCAGGACAATCGGGGGACACTGAAGCTTTCTTT.

The chain employs TRBV2 and TRBJ2-1; no definite D call. With 6 bases removed from V and 4 bases from J, the gap between germline ends came to 4 bases. CDR1 is SNHLY and CDR2 is FYNNEI in the germline V gene. CDR3 length: 11 amino acids. CDR3 coding DNA: TGTGCCAGCAGGACTTACAATGAGCAGTTCTTC. It codes for CASRTYNEQFF.